These 32 T cell receptor beta chains were all obtained from the same sample, sequenced in a study of control samples from healthy donors and cancer patients. TCRdb's table, derived via immunoSEQ multiplex PCR, lists solely in-frame clones and lacks some. The sample records under 450,000 clones, about nine tenths being singletons. Sample: PBMCs. The receptors were sampled from a man aged 35 to 55 with head and neck cancer.

This clone was detected only a few times. This chain connects TRBV27 to TRBJ1-2, with TRBD1 matching over 8 bases. V was pared by 5 bases and J by 4 bases, with 9 bases of the junction left unmatched. In germline, CDR1 is MNHEY, CDR2 SMNVEV (reference sequence). The CDR3 is 15 amino acids. CDR3 sequence reads: CASSRGTGFLYGYTF. CDR3 in DNA: TGTGCCAGCAGTCGAGGGACAGGTTTTCTCTATGGCTACACCTTC.

The chain links TRBV4-3 to TRBJ1-2, with a tentative D call TRBD1 (5 bases). The CDR3 is 14 amino acids. CDR1 LGHNA and CDR2 YSLEER come from the germline V gene. Between the trimmed V and J ends, which lost 3 bases and 6 bases, there was a span of 14 bases. The DNA for the CDR3 is TGCGCCAGCAGCCACAGGGACGGGAGAGATGGCTACACCTTC. It is translated as CASSHRDGRDGYTF.

Worth noting for this clone: One end of the junction varies from germline; a read error may be responsible. The chain carries TRBV7-7 and TRBJ1-5; D is perhaps TRBD1 (6 bases). This CDR3 comprises 13 residues. The germline CDR1 and CDR2 sequences are SSHAT and FNYEAQ (reference sequence). The CDR3 spells CASSLTQGQPQHF. The CDR3 DNA follows: TGTGCTAGCAGCTTAACGCAGGGGCAGCCCCAGCATTTT.

V and J are TRBV9 and TRBJ2-1; D tentatively fits TRBD1 or TRBD2 (7 bases each). Trimming left V 0 bases short and J 7 bases short, with 23 bases between. Germline V gene data show CDR1 as SGDLS and CDR2 as YYNGEE. The CDR3 contains 18 residues. This CDR3 is CASSVEDRLGGRRNEQFF. The CDR3 bases are TGTGCCAGCAGCGTAGAGGACAGGTTAGGCGGGAGAAGAAATGAGCAGTTCTTC.

This chain links TRBV19 with TRBJ2-3; 9 nucleotides align to TRBD2. The germline gives CDR1 LNHDA, CDR2 SQIVND (reference sequence). The CDR3 has 18 residues. V shed 6 bases and J 0 bases; nucleotides not matched to a gene: 13. CDR3: CASRDPGLASPSTDTQYF. The CDR3, as DNA: TGTGCCAGTAGGGACCCGGGACTAGCTTCTCCTAGCACAGATACGCAGTATTTT.

V and J are TRBV3-1 (or the pseudogene TRBV3-2) and TRBJ2-2; no definite D call. Germline loops: CDR1 LGHDT, CDR2 YNNKEL (reference sequence). The V end was cut by 2 bases, the J end by 2 bases, with 6 bases between. This CDR3 spans 14 amino acids. The CDR3 region has the DNA TGTGCCAGCAGCCAAAGTCCCAACACCGGGGAGCTGTTTTTT. It encodes CASSQSPNTGELFF.

This clone has a handful of counts. CDR3: CAISTGQRSAEAFF. The CDR3, as DNA: TGTGCCATCAGCACGGGACAGAGAAGCGCTGAAGCTTTCTTT. V gene TRBV10-3 combines with J gene TRBJ1-1; 7 nucleotides line up with TRBD1. There are 14 residues in the CDR3. With V trimmed by 6 bases and J by 6 bases, 10 bases remained unmatched. Per germline, CDR1 ENHRY and CDR2 SYGVKD.

This chain joins TRBV29-1 and TRBJ1-2, with D maybe TRBD1 (5 bases). V lost 7 bases, J lost 2 bases, and 23 bases lay in between. Germline lookup yields CDR1 SQVTM and CDR2 ANQGSEA. The CDR3 runs to 16 residues. CDR3 in amino acids: CSANQGYSPDNYGYTF. The CDR3 region has the DNA TGCAGCGCCAACCAGGGCTACTCACCCGACAACTATGGCTACACCTTC. Supplemented by reference TRBV29-1 and TRBJ1-2, the full variable domain reads SAVISQKPSRDICQRGTSLTIQCQVDSQVTMMFWYRQQPGQSLTLIATANQGSEATYESGFVIDKFPISRPNLTFSTLTVSNMSPEDSSIYLCSANQGYSPDNYGYTFGSGTRLTVV.

The chain combines TRBV27 with TRBJ1-5, with 7 bases aligning to TRBD1. The CDR3 is 18 residues long. The germline V gene has CDR1 MNHEY and CDR2 SMNVEV (reference sequence). Trimming cost V 7 bases and J 0 bases; bases outside gene matches: 15. CDR3 amino acids: CASTLQLTGEVSNQPQHF. The CDR3 DNA is TGTGCCAGCACTCTACAGCTTACAGGGGAGGTTAGCAATCAGCCCCAGCATTTT.

The J gene is TRBJ2-7, the V gene TRBV4-3, with D possibly matching TRBD2 (5 bases). V gave up 3 bases and J gave up 3 bases, with 12 bases separating them. Germline CDR1 LGHNA, CDR2 YSLEER. The CDR3 totals 14 residues. The CDR3: CASSQRPGSYEQYF. The CDR3 DNA reads TGCGCCAGCAGCCAGAGGCCGGGAAGCTACGAGCAGTACTTC.

The V gene is TRBV3-1 (or the pseudogene TRBV3-2), the J gene TRBJ2-7; D gene uncertain. The CDR3 is 13 residues long. In germline, CDR1 is LGHDT, CDR2 YNNKEL (reference sequence). Trimming shortened V by 1 base and J by 2 bases, and 6 bases separated the two germline ends. CDR3 bases: TGTGCCAGCAGCCAAGGCGCCCCCTACGAGCAGTACTTC. Protein: CASSQGAPYEQYF.

The chain is built from TRBV28 and TRBJ2-6, with D possibly matching TRBD1 (5 bases). V was pared by 8 bases and J by 2 bases, with 19 bases between. Germline assignment: CDR1 MDHEN and CDR2 SYDVKM. This CDR3 comprises 17 residues. The CDR3 bases are TGTGCCAGCCTCGGTGGGGCAGGGCTTGCTGGGGCCAACGTCCTGACTTTC. Translating it yields CASLGGAGLAGANVLTF.

The chain couples TRBV27 to TRBJ2-7; D might be TRBD1 (5 bases). The CDR3 is 14 residues long. CDR1 and CDR2 from the germline V gene are MNHEY and SMNVEV (reference sequence). Trimming shortened V by 3 bases and J by 0 bases, and 9 bases separated the two germline ends. For the CDR3, the DNA is TGTGCCAGCAGTTTCCAGGGCCGCTCCTACGAGCAGTACTTC. The encoded protein is CASSFQGRSYEQYF.

The chain recombines TRBV21-1 with TRBJ2-7; the DNA was not used to check the table's D call, TRBD2. TRBV21-1 is annotated as a pseudogene. There are 15 residues in the CDR3. The CDR3 spells CASTGLAGGVNEQYF. CDR3 DNA: TGTGCCAGCACGGGACTAGCGGGAGGTGTAAACGAGCAGTACTTC.

CDR3 residues: CASSQQGAREQYF. DNA for the CDR3: TGTGCCAGCAGTCAACAGGGGGCAAGGGAGCAGTACTTC. The V and J genes are TRBV12-3 or TRBV12-4 and TRBJ2-7; TRBD1 matches 9 bases. CDR3 length equals 13 residues. V dropped 5 bases and J dropped 7; count of bases not matched to a gene: 6.

The rearrangement joins TRBV18 to TRBJ2-7, with TRBD2 matching over 7 bases. Trimming cost V 0 bases and J 1 base; bases outside gene matches: 6. Germline-derived CDR1 and CDR2 are KGHSH and LQKENI. The CDR3 covers 16 residues. In DNA form, the CDR3 reads TGTGCCAGCTCACCACCGGGCTGGACTAGTTCCTACGAGCAGTACTTC. This gives the protein CASSPPGWTSSYEQYF.

This clone was detected once. This chain uses TRBV6-6 with TRBJ1-5; D is possibly TRBD1 (6 bases). The V end was cut by 2 bases, the J end by 2 bases, with 13 bases between. CDR1 and CDR2 from the germline V gene are MNHNY and SVGAGI (reference sequence). The CDR3 covers 16 residues. The CDR3 nucleotides read TGTGCCAGCAGTTACGGGGCAGGGGATGGCAATCAGCCCCAGCATTTT. Translating it yields CASSYGAGDGNQPQHF.

The chain uses TRBV5-1 and TRBJ1-4, with D uncertain. The V gene's germline CDR1 is SGHRS and CDR2 YFSETQ. The CDR3 consists of 14 residues. The V gene lost 2 bases and the J gene lost 7 bases, with 12 bases spanning the gap. CDR3: CASSLLDLGEKLFF. DNA of the CDR3: TGCGCCAGCAGCTTACTGGACCTCGGTGAAAAACTGTTTTTT.

In DNA, the CDR3 is TGTGCCAGCAGCTATCATACTAGCGGGGCCAACAATGAGCAGTTCTTC. Protein sequence: CASSYHTSGANNEQFF. V gene TRBV28 combines with J gene TRBJ2-1, with 10 bases lining up with TRBD2. Germline-derived CDR1 and CDR2 are MDHEN and SYDVKM. The CDR3 loop spans 16 amino acids. V lost 6 bases and J lost 5; bases outside the gene matches: 10.

Here the CDR3 DNA reads TGTGCCAGCAGTTTTTTAGGCTATTCACCCCTCCACTTT. Residues: CASSFLGYSPLHF. The chain joins TRBV27 to TRBJ1-6; D remains unclear. The V end lost 3 bases, the J end lost 8 bases, and 8 bases lay between the germline ends. Germline V gene data show CDR1 as MNHEY and CDR2 as SMNVEV (reference sequence). The CDR3 spans 13 residues.

In DNA form, the CDR3 reads TGTGCCAGCAGTGCGCACATGGGGGGGGACGAAAAACTGTTTTTT. Encoded protein: CASSAHMGGDEKLFF. The V call is TRBV28, the J call TRBJ1-4; tentatively, D is TRBD1 (5 bases). CDR3 length: 15 amino acids. Germline CDR1 and CDR2: MDHEN and SYDVKM. Trimming cost V 5 bases and J 8 bases, with 18 bases left between them.

The chain is built from TRBV4-2 and TRBJ2-3; D is perhaps TRBD1 or TRBD2 (6 bases each). The CDR3 is made up of 16 amino acids. Germline V lookup: CDR1 LGHNA, CDR2 YNFKEQ. Trimming took 3 bases from V and 4 from J, leaving 17 bases between them. In DNA, the CDR3 is TGTGCCAGCAGCCAGTTAGGGGGGAGTGGGTCAGATACGCAGTATTTT. It translates to CASSQLGGSGSDTQYF.

This chain uses TRBV6-5 with TRBJ1-5; D is possibly TRBD1 (6 bases). Trimming left V 4 bases short and J 6 bases short, with 19 bases between. Looked up from germline, CDR1 is MNHEY and CDR2 is SVGAGI. CDR3 length: 16 amino acids. CDR3 nucleotides: TGTGCCAGCAGTTCAACCGGACAGAATCCAGGTCAGCCCCAGCATTTT. Its protein is CASSSTGQNPGQPQHF.

The chain couples TRBV4-3 to TRBJ2-3; 8 bases line up with TRBD1. This CDR3 spans 16 amino acids. Trimming took 0 bases from V and 4 from J; bases not matched to a gene: 6. Germline CDR1 reads LGHNA; CDR2 reads YSLEER. The CDR3 DNA is TGCGCCAGCAGCCAAGAGTTAGGACAGGGCTCAGATACGCAGTATTTT. This sequence encodes CASSQELGQGSDTQYF.

The rearrangement joins TRBV7-4 to TRBJ1-5; TRBD1 is a possible D gene (6 bases). CDR1 is SGHVT and CDR2 is SQSDAQ in the germline V gene. The length of the CDR3 is 19 residues. The ends were cut back, 1 base at V and 0 bases at J, with 19 bases in the middle. The CDR3 nucleotides read TGTGCCAGCAGCTTAGAAAGGGGGGTTACAGGTAATAGCAATCAGCCCCAGCATTTT. Protein sequence: CASSLERGVTGNSNQPQHF.

This clone has a single count. The rearrangement uses TRBV4-1 and TRBJ1-1; the match to TRBD1 covers 7 bases. This CDR3 contains 14 residues. V shed 5 bases and J 1 base; nucleotides not matched to a gene: 4. Looked up from germline, CDR1 is MGHRA and CDR2 is YSYEKL. DNA for the CDR3: TGCGCCAGCAGCGCGGGGGACAGGAACACTGAAGCTTTCTTT. Its protein product is CASSAGDRNTEAFF.

This chain joins TRBV6-4 and TRBJ2-2, with D perhaps TRBD1 (5 bases). V lost 8 bases to trimming and J lost 3 bases, with 16 bases between them. Germline assignment: CDR1 MRHNA and CDR2 SNTAGT. CDR3 size: 15 residues. DNA of the CDR3: TGTGCCAGCCTATTTGACAGTCCGGACACCGGGGAGCTGTTTTTT. Protein: CASLFDSPDTGELFF.

Points on this clone: The junction and the germline gene differ at one end; a read error may be behind it. J is TRBJ1-3 and V is TRBV12-3 or TRBV12-4, with TRBD1 as a possible D gene (5 bases). CDR3 length: 10 residues. CDR3 residues: CASLGETANF. The CDR3 nucleotides are TGTGCCAGTCTGGGAGAGACAGCGAATTTT.

The V and J genes are TRBV7-6 and TRBJ2-2; 7 nucleotides align to TRBD1. Germline V gene data show CDR1 as SGHVS and CDR2 as FNYEAQ. After removal of 5 bases from V and 5 bases from J, the junction contained 5 bases not matched to a gene. There are 14 residues in the CDR3. The CDR3 loop reads CASSLNRGTGELFF. The CDR3 DNA follows: TGTGCCAGCAGCCTCAACAGGGGAACCGGGGAGCTGTTTTTT.

The gene calls are TRBV5-6 and TRBJ2-3, with D uncertain. Germline CDR1 and CDR2: SGHDT and YYEEEE. The CDR3 extends over 13 amino acids. Trimming left V 7 bases short and J 2 bases short, with 11 bases between. Written as DNA, the CDR3 is TGTGCCAGCCAGGAATGGGTCACAGATACGCAGTATTTT. This codes for CASQEWVTDTQYF. The complete variable domain, with remaining parts taken from reference TRBV5-6 and TRBJ2-3, reads DAGVTQSPTHLIKTRGQQVTLRCSPKSGHDTVSWYQQALGQGPQFIFQYYEEEERQRGNFPDRFSGHQFPNYSSELNVNALLLGDSALYLCASQEWVTDTQYFGPGTRLTVL.

V gene TRBV9 combines with J gene TRBJ2-3, with 10 bases aligning to TRBD2. Germline CDR1 reads SGDLS; CDR2 reads YYNGEE. Germline trimming cut 0 bases from V and 2 bases from J; bases unmatched to any gene: 6. The CDR3 sequence is 17 residues long. CDR3 sequence reads: CASSVDGSGGHTDTQYF. CDR3 DNA: TGTGCCAGCAGCGTAGATGGTAGCGGGGGGCACACAGATACGCAGTATTTT.

The rearrangement uses TRBV2 and TRBJ1-3, with 7 nucleotides matching TRBD1. Per germline, CDR1 SNHLY and CDR2 FYNNEI. This CDR3 contains 14 residues. The trim removed 4 bases at V and 4 bases at J, leaving 4 bases unmatched. CDR3 region: CASSGTGVGNTIYF. DNA for the CDR3: TGTGCCAGCAGTGGGACAGGAGTGGGAAACACCATATATTTT.